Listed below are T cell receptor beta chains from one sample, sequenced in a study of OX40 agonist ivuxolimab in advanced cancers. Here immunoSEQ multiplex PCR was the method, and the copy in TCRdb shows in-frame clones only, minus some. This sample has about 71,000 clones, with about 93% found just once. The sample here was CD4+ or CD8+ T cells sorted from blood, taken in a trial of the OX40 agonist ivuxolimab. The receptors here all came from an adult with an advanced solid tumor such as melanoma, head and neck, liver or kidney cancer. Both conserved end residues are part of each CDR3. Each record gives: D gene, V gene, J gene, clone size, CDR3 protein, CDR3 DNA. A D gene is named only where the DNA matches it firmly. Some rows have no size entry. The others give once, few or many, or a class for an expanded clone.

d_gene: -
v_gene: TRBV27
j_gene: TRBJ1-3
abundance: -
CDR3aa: CASSLKGDSGNTIYF
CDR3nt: TGTGCCAGCAGTTTGAAAGGGGACTCTGGAAACACCATATATTTT

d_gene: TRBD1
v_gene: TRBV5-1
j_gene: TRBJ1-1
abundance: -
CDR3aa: CASSLGTGFVPEAFF
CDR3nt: TGCGCCAGCAGCTTGGGGACAGGGTTCGTCCCTGAAGCTTTCTTT

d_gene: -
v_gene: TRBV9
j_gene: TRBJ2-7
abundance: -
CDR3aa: CASSSGSYEQYF
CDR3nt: TGTGCCAGCAGCTCCGGCTCCTACGAGCAGTACTTC

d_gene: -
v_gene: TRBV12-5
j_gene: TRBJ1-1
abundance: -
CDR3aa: CASGWAGLNTEAFF
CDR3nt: TGTGCTAGTGGTTGGGCGGGCCTGAACACTGAAGCTTTCTTT

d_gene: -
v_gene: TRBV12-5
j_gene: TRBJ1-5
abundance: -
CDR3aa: CASGLVGQGVGQPQHF
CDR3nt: TGTGCTAGTGGTTTGGTAGGGCAGGGCGTAGGGCAGCCCCAGCATTTT

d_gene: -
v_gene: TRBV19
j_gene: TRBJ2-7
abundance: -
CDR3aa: CASKKGGEQYF
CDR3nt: TGTGCCAGTAAGAAGGGGGGCGAGCAGTACTTC

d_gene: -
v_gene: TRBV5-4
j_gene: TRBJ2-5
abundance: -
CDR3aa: CASSPGLTGGTQYF
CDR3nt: TGTGCCAGCAGCCCCGGCCTAACCGGGGGGACCCAGTACTTC

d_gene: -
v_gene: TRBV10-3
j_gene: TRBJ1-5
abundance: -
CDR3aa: CAASGTDNSNQPQHF
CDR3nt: TGTGCCGCCTCCGGGACTGACAATAGCAATCAGCCCCAGCATTTT

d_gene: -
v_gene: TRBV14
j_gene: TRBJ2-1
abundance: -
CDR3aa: CASSQLETHYTYNEQFF
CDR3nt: TGTGCCAGCAGCCAGCTGGAGACCCACTACACGTACAATGAGCAGTTCTTC

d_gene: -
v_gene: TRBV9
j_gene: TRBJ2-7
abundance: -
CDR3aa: CASSVGGSGNEQYF
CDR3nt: TGTGCCAGCAGCGTAGGGGGGTCCGGTAACGAGCAGTACTTC

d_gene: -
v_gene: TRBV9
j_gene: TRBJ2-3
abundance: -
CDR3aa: CASSPWTNTDTQYF
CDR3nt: TGTGCCAGCAGCCCCTGGACTAATACGGATACGCAGTATTTT

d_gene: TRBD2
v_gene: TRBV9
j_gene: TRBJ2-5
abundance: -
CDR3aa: CASSLTTSGRPKTQYF
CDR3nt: TGTGCCAGCAGCCTCACGACTAGCGGGAGACCGAAGACCCAGTACTTC

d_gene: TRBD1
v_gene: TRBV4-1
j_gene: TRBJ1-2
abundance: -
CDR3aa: CASSQDVQGANYGYTF
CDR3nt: TGCGCCAGCAGCCAAGATGTGCAGGGGGCGAACTATGGCTACACCTTC

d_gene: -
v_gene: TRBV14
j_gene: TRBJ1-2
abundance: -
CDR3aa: CASSPPVRGTNYGYTF
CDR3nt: TGTGCCAGCAGCCCTCCGGTTCGGGGTACTAACTATGGCTACACCTTC

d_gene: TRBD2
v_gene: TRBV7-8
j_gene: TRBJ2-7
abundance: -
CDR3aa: CASSLAPGLVNHEQYF
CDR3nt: TGTGCCAGCAGCTTAGCACCGGGACTAGTAAACCACGAGCAGTACTTC

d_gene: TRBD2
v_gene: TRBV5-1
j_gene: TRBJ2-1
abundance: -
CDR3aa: CASSFQAAGGNEQFF
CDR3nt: TGCGCCAGCAGCTTCCAGGCGGCGGGGGGCAATGAGCAGTTCTTC

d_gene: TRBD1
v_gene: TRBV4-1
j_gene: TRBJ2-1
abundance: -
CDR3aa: CASSQEGQGAYNEQFF
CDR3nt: TGCGCCAGCAGCCAAGAGGGACAGGGGGCCTACAATGAGCAGTTCTTC

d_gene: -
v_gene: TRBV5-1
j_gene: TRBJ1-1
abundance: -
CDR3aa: CASSLTGNTEAFF
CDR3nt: TGCGCCAGCAGCCTCACGGGGAACACTGAAGCTTTCTTT

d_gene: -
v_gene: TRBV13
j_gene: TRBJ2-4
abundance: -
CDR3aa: CASSLAGGGAKNIQYF
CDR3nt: TGTGCCAGCAGCTTAGCAGGTGGGGGGGCCAAAAACATTCAGTACTTC

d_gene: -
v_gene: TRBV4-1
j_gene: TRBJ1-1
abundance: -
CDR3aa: CASSQDFARGRTEAFF
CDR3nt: TGCGCCAGCAGCCAAGATTTTGCCCGGGGGAGGACTGAAGCTTTCTTT

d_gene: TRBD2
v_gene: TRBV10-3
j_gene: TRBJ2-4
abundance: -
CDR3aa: CASREGSAKNIQYF
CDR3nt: TGTGCCTCACGGGAGGGGAGCGCCAAAAACATTCAGTACTTC

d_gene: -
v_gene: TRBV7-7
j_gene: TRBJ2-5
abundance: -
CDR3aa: CASSLGGLQETQYF
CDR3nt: TGTGCCAGCAGCTTGGGGGGGCTACAAGAGACCCAGTACTTC

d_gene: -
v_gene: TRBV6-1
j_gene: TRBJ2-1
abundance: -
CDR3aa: CASSEAAPSYNEQFF
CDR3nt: TGTGCCAGCAGTGAAGCCGCCCCTTCCTACAATGAGCAGTTCTTC

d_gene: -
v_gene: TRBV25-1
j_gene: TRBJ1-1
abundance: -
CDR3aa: CASSELEGWNTEAFF
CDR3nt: TGTGCCAGCAGTGAATTGGAGGGTTGGAACACTGAAGCTTTCTTT

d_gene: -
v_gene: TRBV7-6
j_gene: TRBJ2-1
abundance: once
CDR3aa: CASSPARENEQFF
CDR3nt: TGTGCCAGCAGCCCCGCCAGGGAGAATGAGCAGTTCTTC

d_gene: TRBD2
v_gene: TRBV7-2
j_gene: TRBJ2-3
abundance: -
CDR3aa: CASSFSSVRLAGGADTQYF
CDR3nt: TGTGCCAGCAGCTTCTCGTCAGTTCGGCTAGCGGGGGGTGCAGATACGCAGTATTTT